A selection of T cell receptor beta chains follows, all from one sample in a study of blood T cell repertoires in COVID-19. Profiled with immunoSEQ multiplex PCR; TCRdb holds only in-frame clones, not every one. The sample lists about 240,000 clones, under 90% occurring once. The sequenced sample was PBMCs or T cells enriched from blood (not recorded which). The origin of the receptors is a woman aged 40 to 49 who had been exposed to COVID-19. The conserved cysteine and the conserved F or W are not part of the CDR3 here. A D gene is named only where the DNA matches it firmly. Expanded clones get a size class; other rows say once, few or many, or leave the size out.

TRBV19 . . ASSIRSRMGQF
TRBV11-2 TRBD1 . ASSRTPGQGYEQY
TRBV2 . . ASSVPGKTSTDTQY
TRBV19 . . ASSSAPQGGLRETQY
TRBV7-2 . . ASSLAGGGETQY
TRBV6-2/TRBV6-3 TRBD1 . ASSYTGDTEAF
TRBV6-5 TRBD1 . ASRQNRGSHTEAF
TRBV6-5 . . ASQAGPGSNQPQH
TRBV29-1 TRBD1 . SADRGSTEAF
TRBV9 . . ASSVGTAVHEQY
TRBV24-1 TRBD1 . ATSDGARQGWGTDTQY
TRBV24-1 TRBD1 . ATSEGQGAGYGYT
TRBV19 TRBD1 . ASSQDRGADTQY
TRBV5-4 TRBD2 . ASSSWTSPPETQY
TRBV19 . . ASSTSRGAGSYEQY
TRBV12-3/TRBV12-4 . . ASRRSAGAF
TRBV11-1 TRBD1 . ASSLLTGGLNEQY
TRBV3-1/TRBV3-2 . . ASSQGTQGETQY
TRBV5-1 . . ASSFIQGGSFSYEQY
TRBV7-9 TRBD1 . ASSPETGDITEAF
TRBV11-1 TRBD1 . ASSPWGQGHYEQY
TRBV6-1 . once ASSEGVGTSGNTIY
TRBV5-1 . . ASSHDPPVPGQETQY
TRBV28 . . ASSLWQVDYSPLH
TRBV28 . . ASTPGGVGQPQH
TRBV9 TRBD1 . ASSVRGLEGETQY
TRBV4-1 . . ASSQVPQLETQY
TRBV7-2 TRBD1 few ASSAGTGVGNQPQH
TRBV9 . once ASSVGPAGTGTDTQY
TRBV19 . . ASRLLMNTEAF
TRBV28 TRBD1 . ASSSGTGPTFT
TRBV5-1 TRBD1 . ASKEGANTEAF
TRBV3-1/TRBV3-2 TRBD2 few ASSTRTSGGTQSYNEQF
TRBV9 TRBD1 . ASTPLGDSNEKLF
TRBV7-8 TRBD1 . ASSYSGTGGTEAF
TRBV28 . . ASSSRRRLDTQY
TRBV25-1 TRBD2 . ASSPVAGHEQF
TRBV5-8 . . ASSSGITYEQY
TRBV7-9 TRBD2 once ASSRLAGFNEQF
TRBV6-1 . . ASSEAVVGGNQPQH
TRBV2 . . ASSEYSGSYNSPLH
TRBV18 . . ASSPRGQPRSGNTIY